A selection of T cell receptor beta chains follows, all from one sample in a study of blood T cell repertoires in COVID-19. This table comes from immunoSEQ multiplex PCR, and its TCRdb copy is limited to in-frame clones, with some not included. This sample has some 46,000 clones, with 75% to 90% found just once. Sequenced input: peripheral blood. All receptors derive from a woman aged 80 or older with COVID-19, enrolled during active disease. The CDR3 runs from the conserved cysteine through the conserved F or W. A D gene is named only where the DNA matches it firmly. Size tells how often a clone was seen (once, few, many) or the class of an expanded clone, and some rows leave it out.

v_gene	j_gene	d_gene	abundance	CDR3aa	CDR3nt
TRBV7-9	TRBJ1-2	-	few	CASSEMSGVSYYGYTF	TGTGCCAGCAGCGAGATGTCAGGGGTCTCCTACTATGGCTACACCTTC
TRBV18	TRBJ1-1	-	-	CASSRLTGWETEAFF	TGTGCCAGCTCACGACTTACAGGGTGGGAAACTGAAGCTTTCTTT
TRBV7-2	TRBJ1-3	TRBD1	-	CASSFLRGQGADGNTIYF	TGTGCCAGCAGCTTTCTCCGTGGACAGGGGGCTGATGGAAACACCATATATTTT
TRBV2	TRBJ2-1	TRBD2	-	CASSPAGGPFNEQFF	TGTGCCAGCAGCCCAGCGGGGGGGCCGTTCAATGAGCAGTTCTTC
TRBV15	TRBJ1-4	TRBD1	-	CATSSSLVGQGGEKLFF	TGTGCCACCAGCAGCAGCCTGGTCGGACAGGGGGGTGAAAAACTGTTTTTT
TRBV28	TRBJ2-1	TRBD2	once	CASSLNRGGQFF	TGTGCCAGCAGTTTAAACCGGGGGGGTCAGTTCTTC
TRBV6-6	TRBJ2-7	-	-	CASINVHQGGEQYF	TGTGCCAGCATAAACGTCCATCAGGGTGGCGAGCAGTACTTC
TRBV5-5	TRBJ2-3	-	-	CASSLDMYTDTQYF	TGTGCCAGCAGCTTGGACATGTACACAGATACGCAGTATTTT
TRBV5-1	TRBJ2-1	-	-	CASSLAPNNEQFF	TGCGCCAGCAGCTTGGCCCCCAATAATGAGCAGTTCTTC
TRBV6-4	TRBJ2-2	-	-	CASSKNWGQNTGELFF	TGTGCCAGCAGTAAAAACTGGGGACAGAACACCGGGGAGCTGTTTTTT
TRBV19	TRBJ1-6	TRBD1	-	CASSADRGPSPLHF	TGTGCCAGTAGTGCGGACAGGGGGCCTTCACCCCTCCACTTT
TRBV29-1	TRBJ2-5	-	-	CSVGGQAAAETQYF	TGCAGCGTTGGAGGGCAGGCCGCTGCGGAGACCCAGTACTTC
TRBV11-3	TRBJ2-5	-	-	CASSLGAGSGVKETQYF	TGTGCCAGCAGCTTAGGTGCGGGGAGTGGGGTCAAGGAGACCCAGTACTTC
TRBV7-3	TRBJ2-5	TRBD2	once	CASSPSGMGGQETQYF	TGTGCCAGCAGCCCTAGCGGGATGGGAGGTCAAGAGACCCAGTACTTC
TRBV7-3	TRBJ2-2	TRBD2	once	CASSLTVAGASTGELFF	TGTGCCAGCAGCTTAACGGTAGCGGGAGCCTCAACCGGGGAGCTGTTTTTT
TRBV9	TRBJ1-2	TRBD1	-	CASSAGQGNYGYTF	TGTGCCAGCAGCGCCGGACAGGGTAACTATGGCTACACCTTC
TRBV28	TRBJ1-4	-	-	CASRGTAATNEKLFF	TGTGCCAGCAGGGGGACTGCTGCAACTAATGAAAAACTGTTTTTT
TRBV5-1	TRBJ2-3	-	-	CASSPRPGQSDTQYF	TGCGCCAGCAGCCCACGACCGGGACAATCAGATACGCAGTATTTT
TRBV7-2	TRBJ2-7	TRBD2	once	CASSLAPPSSGGPSYEQYF	TGTGCCAGCAGCTTAGCCCCCCCTTCCAGCGGGGGGCCCTCCTACGAGCAGTACTTC
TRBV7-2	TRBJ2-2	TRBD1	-	CASSLGTGNTGELFF	TGTGCCAGCAGCTTAGGGACAGGAAATACCGGGGAGCTGTTTTTT
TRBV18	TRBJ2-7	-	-	CASSILVRKREQYF	TGTGCCAGCTCAATCCTAGTGAGGAAGAGGGAGCAGTACTTC
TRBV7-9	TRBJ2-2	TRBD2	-	CASSDRTSGWTGELFF	TGTGCCAGCAGCGATCGGACTAGCGGTTGGACGGGGGAGCTGTTTTTT
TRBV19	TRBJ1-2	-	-	CASSTRSQPYGYTF	TGTGCCAGTAGTACGAGGAGCCAACCATATGGCTACACCTTC
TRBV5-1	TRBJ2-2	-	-	CASSSTSPGELFF	TGCGCCAGCAGCTCAACTAGCCCCGGGGAGCTGTTTTTT
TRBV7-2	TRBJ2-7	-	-	CASSPPWRAEQYF	TGTGCCAGCAGCCCACCGTGGAGGGCCGAGCAGTACTTC
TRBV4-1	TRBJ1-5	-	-	CASSLRGYSNQPQHF	TGCGCCAGCAGCCTAAGAGGATATAGCAATCAGCCCCAGCATTTT
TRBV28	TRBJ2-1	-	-	CASSGGYEQFF	TGTGCCAGCAGTGGAGGTTATGAGCAGTTCTTC
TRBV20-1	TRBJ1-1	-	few	CSARGMGHAFF	TGCAGTGCCAGAGGTATGGGGCACGCTTTCTTT
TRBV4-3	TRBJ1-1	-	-	CASSQTGNTEAFF	TGCGCCAGCAGCCAAACGGGGAACACTGAAGCTTTCTTT
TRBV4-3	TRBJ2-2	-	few	CASSQVIAENTGELFF	TGCGCCAGCAGCCAAGTTATAGCGGAGAACACCGGGGAGCTGTTTTTT
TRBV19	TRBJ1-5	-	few	CASCSRTGMHQPQHF	TGTGCCAGTTGTTCCCGAACAGGGATGCATCAGCCCCAGCATTTT
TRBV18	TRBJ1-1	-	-	CASSPHQPGGSNTEAFF	TGTGCCAGCTCACCACACCAGCCGGGGGGCTCCAACACTGAAGCTTTCTTT
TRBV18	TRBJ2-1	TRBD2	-	CASFPTGLVAGGPRNEQFF	TGTGCCAGCTTCCCGACTGGGTTGGTAGCGGGAGGGCCAAGGAATGAGCAGTTCTTC
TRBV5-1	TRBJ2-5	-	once	CASSLGPGPETQYF	TGCGCCAGCAGCTTGGGTCCAGGGCCAGAGACCCAGTACTTC
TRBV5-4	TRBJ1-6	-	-	CASSFGTRGSPLHF	TGTGCCAGCAGCTTCGGAACCAGGGGCTCACCCCTCCACTTT
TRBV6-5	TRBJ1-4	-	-	CASSQGWGEKLFF	TGTGCCAGCAGCCAGGGGTGGGGGGAAAAACTGTTTTTT
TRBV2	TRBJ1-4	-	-	CASSESYGRELWMFF	TGTGCCAGCAGTGAAAGCTACGGCCGGGAGCTTTGGATGTTTTTT
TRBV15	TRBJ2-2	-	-	CATSPRVGELFF	TGTGCCACCAGCCCCCGTGTCGGGGAGCTGTTTTTT
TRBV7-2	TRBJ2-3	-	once	CASSLVRGTTDTQYF	TGTGCCAGCAGCTTAGTACGGGGAACCACAGATACGCAGTATTTT
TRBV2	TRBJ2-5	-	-	CASSGPGGETQYF	TGTGCCAGCAGTGGGCCGGGCGGGGAGACCCAGTACTTC
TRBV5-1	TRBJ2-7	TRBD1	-	CASSRDRGSYEQYF	TGCGCCAGCAGCAGGGACAGGGGATCCTACGAGCAGTACTTC
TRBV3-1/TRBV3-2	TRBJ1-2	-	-	CASSQQDNYGYTF	TGTGCCAGCAGCCAACAGGATAACTATGGCTACACCTTC
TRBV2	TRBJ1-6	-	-	CASTEQGRDNSPLHF	TGTGCCAGCACCGAACAAGGGAGGGATAATTCACCCCTCCACTTT
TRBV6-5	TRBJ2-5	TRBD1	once	CASSYEDRGFQETQYF	TGTGCCAGCAGTTACGAGGACAGGGGCTTCCAAGAGACCCAGTACTTC
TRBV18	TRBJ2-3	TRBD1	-	CASSPMGQGRSTDTQYF	TGTGCCAGCTCACCAATGGGACAGGGGAGAAGCACAGATACGCAGTATTTT
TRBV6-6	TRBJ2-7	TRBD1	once	CASSEGQVGSYEQYF	TGTGCCAGCAGTGAGGGACAGGTTGGCTCCTACGAGCAGTACTTC